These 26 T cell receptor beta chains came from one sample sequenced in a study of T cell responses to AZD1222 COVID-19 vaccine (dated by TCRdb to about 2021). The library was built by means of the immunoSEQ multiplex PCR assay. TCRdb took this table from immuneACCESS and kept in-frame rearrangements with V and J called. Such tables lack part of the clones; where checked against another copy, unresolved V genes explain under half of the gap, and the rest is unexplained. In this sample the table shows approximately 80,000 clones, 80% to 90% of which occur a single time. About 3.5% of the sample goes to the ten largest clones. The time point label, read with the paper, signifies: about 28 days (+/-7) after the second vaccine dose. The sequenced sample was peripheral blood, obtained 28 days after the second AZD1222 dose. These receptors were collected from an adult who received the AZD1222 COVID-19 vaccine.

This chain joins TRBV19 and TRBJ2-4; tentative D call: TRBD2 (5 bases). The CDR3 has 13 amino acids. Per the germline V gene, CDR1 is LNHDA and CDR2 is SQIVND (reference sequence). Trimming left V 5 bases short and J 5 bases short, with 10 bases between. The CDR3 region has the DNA TGTGCCAGTAGTGTGGACTGGCAAAACATTCAGTACTTC. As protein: CASSVDWQNIQYF.

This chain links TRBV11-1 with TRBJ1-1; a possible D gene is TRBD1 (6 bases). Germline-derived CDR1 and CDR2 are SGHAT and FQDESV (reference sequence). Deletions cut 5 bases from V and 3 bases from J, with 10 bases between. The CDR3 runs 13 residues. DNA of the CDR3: TGTGCCAGCAGCCCGGACAGTTACACTGAAGCTTTCTTT. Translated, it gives CASSPDSYTEAFF. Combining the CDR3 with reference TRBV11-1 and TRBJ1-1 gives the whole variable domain EAEVAQSPRYKITEKSQAVAFWCDPISGHATLYWYRQILGQGPELLVQFQDESVVDDSQLPKDRFSAERLKGVDSTLKIQPAELGDSAMYLCASSPDSYTEAFFGQGTRLTVV.

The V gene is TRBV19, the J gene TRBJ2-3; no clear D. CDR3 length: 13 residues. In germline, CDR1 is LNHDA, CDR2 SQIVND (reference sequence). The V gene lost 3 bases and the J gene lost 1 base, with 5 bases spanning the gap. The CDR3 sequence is CASSMSGTDTQYF. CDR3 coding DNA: TGTGCCAGTAGTATGAGCGGCACAGATACGCAGTATTTT.

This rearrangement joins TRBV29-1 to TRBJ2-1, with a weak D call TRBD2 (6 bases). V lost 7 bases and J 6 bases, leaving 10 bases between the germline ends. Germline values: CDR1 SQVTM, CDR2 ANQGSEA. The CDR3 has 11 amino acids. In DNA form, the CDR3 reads TGCAGCGCCTCGGAGGGCAATGAGCAGTTCTTC. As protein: CSASEGNEQFF.

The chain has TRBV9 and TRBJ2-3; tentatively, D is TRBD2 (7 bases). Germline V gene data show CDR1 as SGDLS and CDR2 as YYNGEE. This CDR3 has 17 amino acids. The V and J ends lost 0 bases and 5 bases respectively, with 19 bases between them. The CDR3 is CASSVGGGRGAIDTQYF. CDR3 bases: TGTGCCAGCAGCGTAGGAGGAGGTCGGGGGGCCATAGATACGCAGTATTTT.

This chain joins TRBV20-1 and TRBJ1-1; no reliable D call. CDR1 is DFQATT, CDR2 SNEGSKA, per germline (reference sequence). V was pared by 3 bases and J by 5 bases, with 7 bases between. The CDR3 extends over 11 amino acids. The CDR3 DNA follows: TGCAGTGCTAGTTACATAACTGAAGCTTTCTTT. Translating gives CSASYITEAFF.

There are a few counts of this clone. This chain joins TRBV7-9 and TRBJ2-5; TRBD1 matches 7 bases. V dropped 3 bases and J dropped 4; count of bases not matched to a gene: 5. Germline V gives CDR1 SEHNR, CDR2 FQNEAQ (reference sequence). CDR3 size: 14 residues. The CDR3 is CASSLSDRAETQYF. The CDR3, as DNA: TGTGCCAGCAGCTTGTCCGACAGGGCAGAGACCCAGTACTTC.

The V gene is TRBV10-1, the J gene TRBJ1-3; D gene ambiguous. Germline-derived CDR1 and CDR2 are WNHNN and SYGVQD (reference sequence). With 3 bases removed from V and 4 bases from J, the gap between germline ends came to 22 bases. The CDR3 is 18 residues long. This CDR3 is CASSDGLFKGETGNTIYF. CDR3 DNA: TGCGCCAGCAGTGATGGGTTGTTTAAGGGAGAGACGGGAAACACCATATATTTT.

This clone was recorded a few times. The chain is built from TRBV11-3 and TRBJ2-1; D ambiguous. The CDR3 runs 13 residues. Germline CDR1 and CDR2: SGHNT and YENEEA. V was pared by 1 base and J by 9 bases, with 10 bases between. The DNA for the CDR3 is TGTGCCAGCAGCTTAGGTACAATCGGTGAGCAGTTCTTC. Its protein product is CASSLGTIGEQFF.

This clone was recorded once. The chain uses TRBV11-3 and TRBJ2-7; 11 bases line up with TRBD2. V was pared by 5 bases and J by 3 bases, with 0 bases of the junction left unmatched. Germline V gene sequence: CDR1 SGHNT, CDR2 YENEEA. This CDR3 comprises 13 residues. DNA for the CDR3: TGTGCCAGCAGCACTAGCGGGAGCTACGAGCAGTACTTC. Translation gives CASSTSGSYEQYF.

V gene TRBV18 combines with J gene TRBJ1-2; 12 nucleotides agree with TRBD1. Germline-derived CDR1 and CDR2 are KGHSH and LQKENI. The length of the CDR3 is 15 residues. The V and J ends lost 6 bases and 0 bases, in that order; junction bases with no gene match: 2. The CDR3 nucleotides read TGTGCCAGCTCCCGGGACAGGGGGCCTAACTATGGCTACACCTTC. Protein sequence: CASSRDRGPNYGYTF.

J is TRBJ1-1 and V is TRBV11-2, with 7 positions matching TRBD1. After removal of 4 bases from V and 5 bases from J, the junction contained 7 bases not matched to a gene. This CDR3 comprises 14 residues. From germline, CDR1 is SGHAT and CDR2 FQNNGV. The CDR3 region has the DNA TGTGCCAGCAGCTCTCAGGGGGGAGGTACTGAAGCTTTCTTT. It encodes CASSSQGGGTEAFF.

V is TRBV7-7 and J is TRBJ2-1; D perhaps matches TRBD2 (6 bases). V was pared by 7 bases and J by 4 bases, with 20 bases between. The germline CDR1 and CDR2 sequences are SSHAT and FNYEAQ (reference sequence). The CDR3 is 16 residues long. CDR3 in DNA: TGTGCCAGCACCCCCCTTACGGGGGTCGGGTACAATGAGCAGTTCTTC. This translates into CASTPLTGVGYNEQFF.

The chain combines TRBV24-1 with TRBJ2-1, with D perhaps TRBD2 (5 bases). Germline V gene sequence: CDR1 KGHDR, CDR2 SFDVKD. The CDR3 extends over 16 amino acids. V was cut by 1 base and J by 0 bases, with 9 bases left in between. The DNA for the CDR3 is TGTGCCACCAGTGATTTAAGCGGTAGCTCCTACAATGAGCAGTTCTTC. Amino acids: CATSDLSGSSYNEQFF.

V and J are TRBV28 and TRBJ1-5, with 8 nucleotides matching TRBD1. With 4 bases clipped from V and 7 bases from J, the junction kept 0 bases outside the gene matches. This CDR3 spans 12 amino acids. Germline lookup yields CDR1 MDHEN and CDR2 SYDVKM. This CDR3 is CASSYRGQPQHF. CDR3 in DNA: TGTGCCAGCAGTTACAGGGGGCAGCCCCAGCATTTT. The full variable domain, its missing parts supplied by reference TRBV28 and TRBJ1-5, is DVKVTQSSRYLVKRTGEKVFLECVQDMDHENMFWYRQDPGLGLRLIYFSYDVKMKEKGDIPEGYSVSREKKERFSLILESASTNQTSMYLCASSYRGQPQHFGDGTRLSIL.

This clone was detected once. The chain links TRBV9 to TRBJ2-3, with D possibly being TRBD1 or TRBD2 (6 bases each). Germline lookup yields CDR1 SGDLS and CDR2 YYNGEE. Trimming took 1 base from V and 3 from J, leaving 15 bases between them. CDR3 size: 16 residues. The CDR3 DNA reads TGTGCCAGCAGCGTATCCGGGGGACACCGAACAGATACGCAGTATTTT. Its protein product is CASSVSGGHRTDTQYF.

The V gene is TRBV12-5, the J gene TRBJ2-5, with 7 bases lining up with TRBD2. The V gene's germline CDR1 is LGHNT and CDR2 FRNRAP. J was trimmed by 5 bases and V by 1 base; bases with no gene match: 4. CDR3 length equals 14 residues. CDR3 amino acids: CASGLAGGGETQYF. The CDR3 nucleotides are TGTGCTAGTGGTTTGGCGGGAGGAGGGGAGACCCAGTACTTC.

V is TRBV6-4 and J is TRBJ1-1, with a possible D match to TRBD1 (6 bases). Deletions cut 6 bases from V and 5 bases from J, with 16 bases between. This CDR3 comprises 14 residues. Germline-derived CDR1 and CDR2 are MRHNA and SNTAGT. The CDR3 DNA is TGTGCCAGCAGCAGGGGTGGCAGGGAGACTGAAGCTTTCTTT. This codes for CASSRGGRETEAFF.

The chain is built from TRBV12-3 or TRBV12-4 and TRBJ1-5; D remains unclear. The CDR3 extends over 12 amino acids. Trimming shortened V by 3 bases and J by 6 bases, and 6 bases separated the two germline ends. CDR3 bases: TGTGCCAGCAGTTTTTCTGGTCAGCCCCAGCATTTT. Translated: CASSFSGQPQHF.

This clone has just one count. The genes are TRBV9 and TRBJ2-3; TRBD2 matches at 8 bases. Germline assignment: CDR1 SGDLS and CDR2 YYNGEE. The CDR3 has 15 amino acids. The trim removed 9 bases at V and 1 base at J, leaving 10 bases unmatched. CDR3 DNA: TGTGCCATCCCGGGGGGGGACCGGCGCACAGATACGCAGTATTTT. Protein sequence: CAIPGGDRRTDTQYF.

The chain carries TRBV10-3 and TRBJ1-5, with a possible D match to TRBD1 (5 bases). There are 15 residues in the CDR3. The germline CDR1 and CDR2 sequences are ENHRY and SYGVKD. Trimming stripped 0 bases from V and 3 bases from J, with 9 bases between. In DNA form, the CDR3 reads TGTGCCATCAGTGAGTCCGGGGGTTTCAATCAGCCCCAGCATTTT. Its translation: CAISESGGFNQPQHF.

The CDR3 loop is CASRPTGTGNFEAFF. In nucleotides, the CDR3 is TGTGCCAGCAGACCGACCGGGACAGGGAATTTTGAAGCTTTCTTT. This chain uses TRBV4-2 with TRBJ1-1; 9 bases align to TRBD1. V trimming: 6 bases; J trimming: 7 bases; junction bases outside the gene matches: 12. The CDR3 is 15 residues long. Germline lookup yields CDR1 LGHNA and CDR2 YNFKEQ.

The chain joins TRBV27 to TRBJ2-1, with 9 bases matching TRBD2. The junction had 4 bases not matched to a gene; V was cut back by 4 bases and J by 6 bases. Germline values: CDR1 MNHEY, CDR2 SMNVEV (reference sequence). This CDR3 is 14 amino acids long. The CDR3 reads CASSSRGLANEQFF. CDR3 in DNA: TGTGCCAGCAGTTCCCGGGGACTAGCCAATGAGCAGTTCTTC.

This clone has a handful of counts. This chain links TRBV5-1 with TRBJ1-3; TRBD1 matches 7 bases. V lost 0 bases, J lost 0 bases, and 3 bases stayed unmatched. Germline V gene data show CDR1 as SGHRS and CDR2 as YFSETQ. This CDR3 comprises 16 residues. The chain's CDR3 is CASSLAGQRSGNTIYF. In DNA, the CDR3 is TGCGCCAGCAGCTTGGCGGGACAGCGCTCTGGAAACACCATATATTTT.

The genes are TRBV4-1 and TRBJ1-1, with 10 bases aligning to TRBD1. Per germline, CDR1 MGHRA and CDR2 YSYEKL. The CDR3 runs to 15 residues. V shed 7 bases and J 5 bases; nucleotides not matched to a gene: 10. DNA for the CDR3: TGCGCCAGCACCTCCGGACAGGGGGTATTTACTGAAGCTTTCTTT. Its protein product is CASTSGQGVFTEAFF.

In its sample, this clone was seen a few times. CDR3 loop: CASSLDREVGANVLTF. The CDR3 DNA sequence: TGTGCCAGCAGTTTGGACAGGGAGGTAGGGGCCAACGTCCTGACTTTC. The rearrangement joins TRBV28 to TRBJ2-6; 8 bases align to TRBD1. The length of the CDR3 is 16 residues. Trimming removed 3 bases from V and 4 bases from J; junction bases left unmatched: 5. Germline lookup yields CDR1 MDHEN and CDR2 SYDVKM.